This TCR beta chain was captured in a study of blood T cell repertoires in COVID-19 (TCRdb year 2020). In terms of the full investigation: Collaborator samples came from the United States, Italy and Spain and covered acute and convalescent phases of COVID-19. Nearly every sample came with metadata listing a de-identified subject ID, COVID-19 status, age in years and sex. The samples were drawn from the first 160 participants of the ongoing ImmuneRACE study and from 1,254 subjects provided by 6 global collaborators. Where available, HLA class I and class II types were taken from metadata supplied by the sample provider and were not determined by assay-based typing. The repertoires were made available in a free public database intended to serve as a resource for research on the immune response to SARS-CoV-2. The prospective study material was composed of cDNA or gDNA derived from T cells, B-cell-depleted T cells, or PBMCs. Deeply sampled blood TCRbeta repertoires from subjects exposed to, actively infected with, or recovered from COVID-19 were included in the dataset. Findings and caveats that apply to the study as a whole: The amount of clinical and demographic metadata varied by source and participant and was provided uncurated.

A note on this clone: The target of this receptor is not known. Nothing much larger sits one base from this clone, and base qualities are not available.

Spanning cysteine to phenylalanine, the CDR3 consists of 14 amino acids. Here the CDR3 DNA is all that survives: 42 bases in frame from base 1. V loses 2 bases of germline sequence and J loses 8 bases, and the interval between the two ends is 12 bases. For CDR1 and CDR2, the germline V gene lists SNHLY and FYNNEI. In the prospective study, participants were roughly 18 to 100 years old, resided in about two dozen geographic areas of the United States, and were enrolled through a virtual design. In the prospective study, cohorts were assigned on the basis of participant-reported clinical history obtained from a screening survey and a study questionnaire. For ImmuneRACE Cohort 3, a participant was defined as recovered based on two consecutive negative NP/OP PCR tests, clearance by a healthcare professional, or resolution of symptoms. In the prospective study, whole blood, serum and a nasopharyngeal or oropharyngeal swab were collected from each participant by mobile phlebotomists. Over an approximately 2-month period, participants in the prospective study had the option of providing additional blood draws and questionnaires. Before DNA extraction, blood samples from the prospective study were shipped at room temperature or frozen.

TCRbeta CDR3 regions were amplified from genomic DNA by means of the immunoSEQ Assay, a bias-controlled multiplex PCR. As for how the authors treated the data: Within the assay, amplification of reference gene primers was used to estimate how many nucleated cells each sample contained. Sequence reads were collapsed and filtered to measure the absolute abundance of every unique TCRbeta CDR3 rearrangement. Productive Simpson clonality was computed per sample as the square root of Simpson's diversity index over productive rearrangements. TCRdb re-hosts the immuneACCESS table, in-frame sequences only. Its copies lack some clones; in the studies checked, an unresolved V gene accounts for under half of them, and the cause for the rest is not known. V, J and clone size derive from that table, while D and trimming were established from the DNA sequence. In this sample the table shows more than 250,000 clones, roughly nine tenths of which occur a single time. Of the sample, less than 3% falls within the top ten clones.

The chain is encoded by TRBV2 joined to TRBJ1-4; TRBD1 could be the D gene, as 5 bases match. Sequencing used PBMCs or T cells enriched from blood (not recorded which). This clonotype was obtained from a woman aged 18-35 years who had recovered from COVID-19. At the DNA level, the sequence is TGTGCCAGCAGTGAATTCAGGGCTGGGGAAAAACTGTTTTTT. The resulting protein is CASSEFRAGEKLFF. With all but the CDR3 taken from the reference TRBV2 and TRBJ1-4 genes, the full variable domain is: EPEVTQTPSHQVTQMGQEVILRCVPISNHLYFYWYRQILGQKVEFLVSFYNNEISEKSEIFDDQFSVERPDGSNFTLKIRSTKLEDSAMYFCASSEFRAGEKLFFGSGTQLSVL.